The T cell receptor (beta chain) under discussion was sequenced for a study of T cells in Graves' hyperthyroidism and ophthalmopathy. Broader study findings: Ophthalmopathy cases were set apart from stable hyperthyroidism by a 13 V-J model.

The CDR3 sequence is 15 residues long. Germline-derived CDR1 and CDR2 are MNHEY and SVGAGI. The junction had 6 bases not matched to a gene; V was cut back by 4 bases and J by 3 bases. As for this clonotype: Its antigen is still unknown.

Graves' hyperthyroidism qualified as stable when ophthalmopathy did not progress within 18 months. There were TCR beta CDR3 regions amplified from RNA transcripts. The TCR CDR3 first-round RT-PCR relied on the HTBI primer set. From the multiplex PCR reads, TCRdb called clonotypes with MiXCR, one entry per CDR3 protein. The table includes some 400,000 distinct CDR3 sequences, about a fifth detected once. The chain uses TRBV6-5 and TRBJ1-1, with 9 bases that match TRBD1. The TCR sequence derives from a woman between 18 and 29 years old with Graves' hyperthyroidism. Material for sequencing was blood. CDR3 amino acids: CASSSFDRGDTEAFF. DNA of the CDR3: TGTGCCAGCAGTTCCTTCGACAGGGGGGACACTGAAGCTTTCTTT.